This T cell receptor (beta chain) originates from a study of shared clonotypes between healthy human individuals. Replicate PCRs run on sorted subsets employed around 200 ng DNA, 30,000 to 35,000 T cell genomes. TCRdb keeps only in-frame clones here, not all; method: immunoSEQ multiplex PCR. In the table there are 630,000 or so clones, about 98% of which are singletons. Naive CD8 cells were CD45RO-negative, positively selected for CCR7, excluding terminally differentiated effector memory CD45RA+ cells. Germline V gives CDR1 LNHDA, CDR2 SQIVND (reference sequence). The CDR3 totals 15 residues. The V gene lost 3 bases and the J gene lost 0 bases, with 11 bases spanning the gap.

This TCR came from a man aged 25 to 45 in good health. Sequencing was carried out using naive CD8+ T cells sorted from blood. V usage is TRBV19 and J usage is TRBJ1-1; D is undetermined. In DNA, the CDR3 is TGTGCCAGTAGTATTTCGGGGTCCATGAACACTGAAGCTTTCTTT. Translation gives CASSISGSMNTEAFF.